These 31 T cell receptor beta chains originate from one sample sequenced in a study of blood T cell repertoires in COVID-19. TCRdb's table, derived via immunoSEQ multiplex PCR, lists solely in-frame clones and lacks some. The table records about 220,000 clones, 70% to 90% of them present only once. The sample consisted of PBMCs or T cells enriched from blood (not recorded which). Receptor source: a middle-aged woman with acute COVID-19.

The rearrangement links TRBV2 to TRBJ2-3, with 8 bases identical to TRBD2. The CDR3 contains 15 residues. In germline, CDR1 is SNHLY, CDR2 FYNNEI. Germline trimming cut 7 bases from V and 3 bases from J; bases unmatched to any gene: 9. The CDR3 loop reads CASTPSGGGTDTQYF. The CDR3 nucleotides are TGTGCCAGCACCCCATCCGGGGGGGGGACAGATACGCAGTATTTT.

The table lists this clone with a few counts. The CDR3 nucleotides are TGTGCCAGCAGCTTAAGGTCGGACAGGGGGACACTGAACACTGAAGCTTTCTTT. Protein sequence: CASSLRSDRGTLNTEAFF. The chain links TRBV7-9 to TRBJ1-1; TRBD1 agrees at 10 bases. Germline CDR1 SEHNR, CDR2 FQNEAQ (reference sequence). The CDR3 totals 18 residues. J was trimmed by 0 bases and V by 2 bases; bases with no gene match: 9.

The V gene is TRBV7-2, the J gene TRBJ1-4, with 8 bases fitting TRBD1. The CDR3 runs 19 residues. Germline CDR1 is SGHTA and CDR2 is FQGNSA. V dropped 1 base and J dropped 2; count of bases not matched to a gene: 12. CDR3 in amino acids: CASSLVPAGGTGTNEKLFF. For the CDR3, the DNA is TGTGCCAGCAGCTTAGTCCCGGCAGGGGGCACCGGCACTAATGAAAAACTGTTTTTT.

J is TRBJ1-1 and V is TRBV15; D gene ambiguous. Deletions cut 6 bases from V and 4 bases from J, with 12 bases between. The CDR3 sequence is 13 residues long. Germline values: CDR1 LNHNV, CDR2 YYDKDF (reference sequence). The CDR3: CATRVPWATEAFF. The CDR3 bases are TGTGCCACCAGGGTCCCGTGGGCCACTGAAGCTTTCTTT. The variable domain in full, completed from reference TRBV15 and TRBJ1-1, reads DAMVIQNPRYQVTQFGKPVTLSCSQTLNHNVMYWYQQKSSQAPKLLFHYYDKDFNNEADTPDNFQSRRPNTSFCFLDIRSPGLGDTAMYLCATRVPWATEAFFGQGTRLTVV.

The V and J genes are TRBV4-3 and TRBJ2-7; maybe TRBD2 (6 bases). V lost 0 bases to trimming and J lost 6 bases, with 15 bases between them. Germline loops: CDR1 LGHNA, CDR2 YSLEER. The length of the CDR3 is 15 residues. The DNA for the CDR3 is TGCGCCAGCAGCCAAGATTTAGGAGGGGCAGTCGAGCAGTACTTC. Its protein is CASSQDLGGAVEQYF.

This clone was counted a single time. The rearrangement links TRBV5-1 to TRBJ1-1; 9 positions agree with TRBD1. The CDR3 totals 16 residues. J was trimmed by 4 bases and V by 5 bases; bases with no gene match: 12. CDR1 and CDR2 from the germline V gene are SGHRS and YFSETQ. The CDR3 DNA reads TGCGCCAGCAGATATCGGAACAGGGGGCAGGGCACTGAAGCTTTCTTT. This codes for CASRYRNRGQGTEAFF.

This chain uses TRBV29-1 with TRBJ1-2; D is unclear. The germline CDR1 and CDR2 sequences are SQVTM and ANQGSEA. With 3 bases removed from V and 7 bases from J, the gap between germline ends came to 9 bases. The CDR3 spans 11 residues. The DNA of the CDR3 is TGCAGCGTTGAGACTGGGTCTGGCTACACCTTC. As protein: CSVETGSGYTF. The variable domain in full, with the rest retrieved from reference TRBV29-1 and TRBJ1-2, is SAVISQKPSRDICQRGTSLTIQCQVDSQVTMMFWYRQQPGQSLTLIATANQGSEATYESGFVIDKFPISRPNLTFSTLTVSNMSPEDSSIYLCSVETGSGYTFGSGTRLTVV.

The rearrangement uses TRBV29-1 and TRBJ2-1; 13 bases agree with TRBD2. CDR1 SQVTM and CDR2 ANQGSEA come from the germline V gene. Trimming at V came to 5 bases and at J to 7 bases, leaving 20 bases not matched to a gene. The CDR3 length is 19 residues. The CDR3 reads CSVTRWGTSGVRPGNEQFF. CDR3 coding DNA: TGCAGCGTTACCCGGTGGGGGACTAGCGGGGTCCGCCCGGGTAATGAGCAGTTCTTC.

The rearrangement links TRBV5-1 to TRBJ2-3, with D possibly TRBD2 on 5 matching bases. Trimming left V 4 bases short and J 4 bases short, with 19 bases between. Germline assignment: CDR1 SGHRS and CDR2 YFSETQ. CDR3 length equals 16 residues. The CDR3 protein is CASSTAGDWAADTQYF. CDR3 DNA sequence: TGCGCCAGCAGCACGGCCGGGGATTGGGCAGCAGATACGCAGTATTTT.

CDR3 sequence (DNA): TGTGCCAGCAGCTTACCCCCCGGGGAAGGCTACACCTTC. Amino acids: CASSLPPGEGYTF. This chain connects TRBV7-9 to TRBJ1-2; D is undetermined. V lost 2 bases to trimming and J lost 8 bases, with 12 bases between them. The germline CDR1 and CDR2 sequences are SEHNR and FQNEAQ (reference sequence). CDR3 length equals 13 residues. The variable domain in full, with the rest retrieved from reference TRBV7-9 and TRBJ1-2, is DTGVSQNPRHKITKRGQNVTFRCDPISEHNRLYWYRQTLGQGPEFLTYFQNEAQLEKSRLLSDRFSAERPKGSFSTLEIQRTEQGDSAMYLCASSLPPGEGYTFGSGTRLTVV.

The rearrangement links TRBV3-1 (or the pseudogene TRBV3-2) to TRBJ1-6, with a tentative D call TRBD1 (6 bases). The CDR3 is 17 residues long. V lost 1 base, J lost 5 bases, and 15 bases lay in between. From germline, CDR1 is LGHDT and CDR2 YNNKEL (reference sequence). The CDR3 here is CASSQVVRGGNNSPLHF. CDR3 nucleotides: TGTGCCAGCAGCCAAGTAGTACGTGGGGGCAATAATTCACCCCTCCACTTT.

This sequence joins TRBV7-9 and TRBJ1-2, with TRBD1 identical over 7 bases. Germline V gene lookup returns CDR1 SEHNR and CDR2 FQNEAQ (reference sequence). The CDR3 contains 17 residues. The junction had 19 bases not matched to a gene; V was cut back by 5 bases and J by 7 bases. The DNA of the CDR3 is TGTGCCAGCAGCCTGGCCGGGACAGAAAGGTTGGCTGGTGGCTACACCTTC. This codes for CASSLAGTERLAGGYTF.

This chain connects TRBV6-5 to TRBJ1-4; 8 bases map to TRBD1. Trimming cost V 9 bases and J 7 bases; bases outside gene matches: 7. Germline values: CDR1 MNHEY, CDR2 SVGAGI. CDR3 length: 13 amino acids. The CDR3 nucleotides are TGTGCCAGTTCCGGGACAGGTCTTGAAAAACTGTTTTTT. Its translation is CASSGTGLEKLFF.

The rearrangement joins TRBV11-2 to TRBJ2-1; 9 nucleotides match TRBD1. CDR1 is SGHAT, CDR2 FQNNGV, per germline. This CDR3 spans 15 amino acids. The junction had 5 bases not matched to a gene; V was cut back by 1 base and J by 7 bases. CDR3: CASSLVGTGKNEQFF. The CDR3 nucleotides read TGTGCCAGCAGCTTAGTAGGGACAGGGAAGAATGAGCAGTTCTTC.

This clone occurred once. The V gene is TRBV7-3, the J gene TRBJ2-2; D perhaps matches TRBD1 (5 bases). V was shortened by 1 base and J by 5 bases, with 8 bases between the two germline ends. Germline CDR1 SGHTA, CDR2 FQGTGA. The CDR3 runs to 14 residues. The CDR3 DNA follows: TGTGCCAGCAGCTTAAGCAGGGCTACCGGGGAGCTGTTTTTT. Its translation: CASSLSRATGELFF.

The chain carries TRBV6-5 and TRBJ1-4; weak D call: TRBD1 (5 bases). Trimming stripped 2 bases from V and 0 bases from J, with 7 bases between. The length of the CDR3 is 15 residues. Germline lookup yields CDR1 MNHEY and CDR2 SVGAGI. CDR3 nucleotide sequence: TGTGCCAGCAGTTACGGGACTTCAACTAATGAAAAACTGTTTTTT. It yields the protein CASSYGTSTNEKLFF.

The chain employs TRBV7-9 and TRBJ1-1; D call uncertain. The CDR3 loop spans 14 amino acids. Deletions cut 5 bases from V and 0 bases from J, with 10 bases between. The germline CDR1 and CDR2 sequences are SEHNR and FQNEAQ (reference sequence). Here the CDR3 DNA reads TGTGCCAGCAGCCCCCGATCTATGAACACTGAAGCTTTCTTT. This encodes CASSPRSMNTEAFF.

The chain recombines TRBV25-1 with TRBJ2-5; TRBD2 might be the D (6 bases). V lost 2 bases, J lost 2 bases, and 12 bases lay in between. This CDR3 comprises 15 residues. CDR1 and CDR2 from the germline V gene are MGHDK and SYGVNS. The CDR3 nucleotides are TGTGCCAGCAGTGAACGCGGGACGGTGCAAGAGACCCAGTACTTC. Translated, it gives CASSERGTVQETQYF.

This clone appeared a single time. The CDR3 spells CASSPERGETQYF. The CDR3 bases are TGTGCCAGCAGCCCCGAACGAGGGGAGACCCAGTACTTC. The chain is built from TRBV3-1 (or the pseudogene TRBV3-2) and TRBJ2-5, with a weak D call TRBD2 (5 bases). V was shortened by 4 bases and J by 5 bases, with 11 bases between the two germline ends. Germline lookup yields CDR1 LGHDT and CDR2 YNNKEL (reference sequence). The CDR3 contains 13 residues.

V gene TRBV29-1 combines with J gene TRBJ1-2; 9 bases agree with TRBD1. CDR1 is SQVTM, CDR2 ANQGSEA, per germline. V lost 7 bases and J lost 7; bases outside the gene matches: 13. The CDR3 contains 14 residues. CDR3 region: CSALIARTGAGYTF. The DNA of the CDR3 is TGCAGCGCCCTCATAGCCCGGACAGGGGCTGGCTACACCTTC.

As DNA, the CDR3 is TGTGCCAGCAGTACCGCCTCGACAGGGTACGTCGAAGCTTTCTTT. Translation: CASSTASTGYVEAFF. This chain connects TRBV6-2 or TRBV6-3 to TRBJ1-1, with 7 bases that match TRBD1. Germline V gene data show CDR1 as MNHEY and CDR2 as SVGEGT. V trimming: 5 bases; J trimming: 8 bases; junction bases outside the gene matches: 14. The CDR3 is 15 residues long.

The V and J genes are TRBV3-1 (or the pseudogene TRBV3-2) and TRBJ2-3, with 13 bases that match TRBD2. Germline V gene sequence: CDR1 LGHDT, CDR2 YNNKEL (reference sequence). V lost 1 base and J lost 7; bases outside the gene matches: 17. This CDR3 is built from 20 residues. CDR3 bases: TGTGCCAGCAGCCAAGTTCCCGGGACTAGCGGGGTCTTTGGCGTGCATACGCAGTATTTT. Translated, it gives CASSQVPGTSGVFGVHTQYF.

The V call is TRBV12-3 or TRBV12-4, the J call TRBJ1-4; 8 bases line up with TRBD1. This CDR3 is built from 12 residues. Unmatched junction bases numbered 6, after V lost 6 bases and J lost 12 bases. The CDR3 sequence: CASSFGTGELFF. CDR3 coding DNA: TGTGCCAGCAGCTTCGGGACAGGAGAACTGTTTTTT.

The chain is built from TRBV3-1 (or the pseudogene TRBV3-2) and TRBJ1-1; D is unclear. CDR1 is LGHDT and CDR2 is YNNKEL in the germline V gene (reference sequence). The CDR3 is 14 residues long. Trimming removed 0 bases at V and 1 base at J, with 6 bases between. CDR3 nucleotide sequence: TGTGCCAGCAGCCAAGACCCCCGGAACACTGAAGCTTTCTTT. This encodes CASSQDPRNTEAFF.

The CDR3 sequence is CASSPGESLISYNEQFF. For the CDR3, the DNA is TGCGCCAGCAGCCCCGGGGAAAGTTTGATTTCCTACAATGAGCAGTTCTTC. The chain links TRBV4-1 to TRBJ2-1; D is perhaps TRBD2 (5 bases). The CDR3 covers 17 residues. V was trimmed by 4 bases and J by 1 base, leaving 17 bases between them. Germline V gene lookup returns CDR1 MGHRA and CDR2 YSYEKL.

This chain links TRBV5-1 with TRBJ1-2, with 8 bases that match TRBD1. CDR1 and CDR2 (germline): SGHRS, YFSETQ. CDR3 length: 14 residues. V shed 0 bases, J shed 7 bases, and the junction held 5 bases outside the gene matches. CDR3 loop: CASSLAGQATGYTF. The CDR3 DNA reads TGCGCCAGCAGCTTGGCGGGACAGGCGACTGGCTACACCTTC.

The rearrangement links TRBV5-4 to TRBJ1-2; 7 bases are shared with TRBD1. V dropped 4 bases and J dropped 7; count of bases not matched to a gene: 13. Germline CDR1 and CDR2: SGHNT and YYREEE (reference sequence). This CDR3 region has 15 residues. The CDR3 reads CASSGWRRGDSGYTF. In DNA form, the CDR3 reads TGTGCCAGCAGCGGTTGGCGCAGGGGGGACTCTGGCTACACCTTC.

V and J are TRBV7-9 and TRBJ1-5; 7 positions match TRBD1. With 4 bases clipped from V and 3 bases from J, the junction kept 3 bases outside the gene matches. CDR3 length: 14 amino acids. The germline gives CDR1 SEHNR, CDR2 FQNEAQ (reference sequence). The CDR3 region has the DNA TGTGCCAGCAGCTCGACAGGGATCAATCAGCCCCAGCATTTT. Translated, it gives CASSSTGINQPQHF. Full variable domain (outside the CDR3, taken from reference TRBV7-9 and TRBJ1-5): DTGVSQNPRHKITKRGQNVTFRCDPISEHNRLYWYRQTLGQGPEFLTYFQNEAQLEKSRLLSDRFSAERPKGSFSTLEIQRTEQGDSAMYLCASSSTGINQPQHFGDGTRLSIL.

This clone was seen a few times. This chain links TRBV9 with TRBJ1-6; no clear D. The V gene's germline CDR1 is SGDLS and CDR2 YYNGEE. V lost 3 bases to trimming and J lost 5 bases, with 12 bases between them. The CDR3 spans 15 residues. CDR3 region: CASSAGLTDNSPLHF. The CDR3, as DNA: TGTGCCAGCAGCGCCGGACTTACCGATAATTCACCCCTCCACTTT. The variable domain in full, with the rest retrieved from reference TRBV9 and TRBJ1-6, is DSGVTQTPKHLITATGQRVTLRCSPRSGDLSVYWYQQSLDQGLQFLIQYYNGEERAKGNILERFSAQQFPDLHSELNLSSLELGDSALYFCASSAGLTDNSPLHFGNGTRLTVT.

The chain couples TRBV7-2 to TRBJ1-4, with no clear D. Between the trimmed V and J ends, which lost 1 base and 7 bases, there was a span of 13 bases. Germline V lookup: CDR1 SGHTA, CDR2 FQGNSA. The CDR3 contains 15 residues. Here the CDR3 reads CASSLDSSIGEKLFF. In nucleotides, the CDR3 is TGTGCCAGCAGCTTAGATAGCAGTATAGGTGAAAAACTGTTTTTT.

This chain links TRBV3-1 (or the pseudogene TRBV3-2) with TRBJ2-3; TRBD2 agrees at 10 bases. CDR3 size: 16 residues. The trim removed 1 base at V and 3 bases at J, leaving 4 bases unmatched. Germline CDR1 LGHDT, CDR2 YNNKEL (reference sequence). CDR3 amino acids: CASSQVLAGPTDTQYF. CDR3 bases: TGTGCCAGCAGCCAAGTACTAGCGGGGCCTACAGATACGCAGTATTTT.